Shown below are 9 T cell receptor beta chains from a single sample sequenced in a study of T cell responses to AZD1222 COVID-19 vaccine. Method: immunoSEQ multiplex PCR; TCRdb's copy keeps in-frame clones and lacks some. Of about 180,000 clones detected, approximately 86% appear once; the ten largest clones hold approximately 7.7%. Material: peripheral blood, obtained on day 0 of AZD1222 vaccination. Receptor source: an adult in good health.

This clone came up once. The genes are TRBV29-1 and TRBJ1-1; D is perhaps TRBD1 (6 bases). The CDR3 is 13 residues long. Looked up from germline, CDR1 is SQVTM and CDR2 is ANQGSEA. The V gene lost 8 bases and the J gene lost 4 bases, with 17 bases spanning the gap. The CDR3 bases are TGCAGCCCCGTGGGGGCGGCGGGCACTGAAGCTTTCTTT. It yields the protein CSPVGAAGTEAFF.

Concerning this clone: Relative to the germline gene, one junction end is altered; a read error may explain this. The chain uses TRBV11-3 and TRBJ2-7; TRBD2 might be the D (5 bases). Per germline, CDR1 SGHNT and CDR2 YENEEA. The CDR3 has 13 residues. DNA for the CDR3: TGTGCCAGCAGCGACGGGATCTCCAACGAGCAGTACTTC. This codes for CASSDGISNEQYF.

The chain combines TRBV5-1 with TRBJ2-1; 10 positions match TRBD2. Trimming removed 0 bases from V and 6 bases from J; junction bases left unmatched: 6. Germline lookup yields CDR1 SGHRS and CDR2 YFSETQ. The CDR3 consists of 16 residues. DNA of the CDR3: TGCGCCAGCAGCTTGGCTAGCGGGGGCCCCACCAATGAGCAGTTCTTC. This encodes CASSLASGGPTNEQFF. Together with reference TRBV5-1 and TRBJ2-1, the CDR3 gives the full variable domain: KAGVTQTPRYLIKTRGQQVTLSCSPISGHRSVSWYQQTPGQGLQFLFEYFSETQRNKGNFPGRFSGRQFSNSRSEMNVSTLELGDSALYLCASSLASGGPTNEQFFGPGTRLTVL.

V and J are TRBV30 and TRBJ1-4, with a possible D match to TRBD1 (6 bases). Germline CDR1 reads GTSNPN; CDR2 reads SVGIG (reference sequence). This CDR3 comprises 13 residues. Trimming stripped 5 bases from V and 6 bases from J, with 13 bases between. The DNA for the CDR3 is TGTGCCTGGTCACAGGGTAGAGATGAAAAACTGTTTTTT. It codes for CAWSQGRDEKLFF.

Of note for this clone: A read error may account for a junction end that differs from germline. The V call is TRBV2, the J call TRBJ2-1, with D unresolved. This CDR3 spans 12 amino acids. The germline V gene encodes CDR1 SNHLY and CDR2 FYNNEI. CDR3 nucleotide sequence: TGTGCCTCTCCCAGCCAGCCTAATGCGCAGTTCTTC. The encoded protein is CASPSQPNAQFF.

This clone was recorded once. The rearrangement links TRBV6-2 or TRBV6-3 to TRBJ2-7; 11 bases line up with TRBD2. This CDR3 is 14 amino acids long. The germline V gene encodes CDR1 MNHEY and CDR2 SVGEGT. V lost 5 bases, J lost 1 base, and 1 base stayed unmatched. CDR3 sequence (DNA): TGTGCCAGCAGTGCTAGCGGGGGGTCCTACGAGCAGTACTTC. Protein: CASSASGGSYEQYF.

V and J are TRBV5-5 and TRBJ2-1, with 13 bases that match TRBD2. The CDR3 runs to 15 residues. V was pared by 2 bases and J by 8 bases, with 4 bases of the junction left unmatched. The germline V gene has CDR1 SGHKS and CDR2 YYEKEE (reference sequence). The CDR3 region is CASSLTSGGADEQFF. CDR3 in DNA: TGTGCCAGCAGCTTAACTAGCGGGGGGGCTGATGAGCAGTTCTTC.

The chain links TRBV7-9 to TRBJ2-3, with a weak D call TRBD1 (5 bases). The V gene lost 2 bases and the J gene lost 5 bases, with 14 bases spanning the gap. Per germline, CDR1 SEHNR and CDR2 FQNEAQ (reference sequence). The CDR3 sequence is 15 residues long. The CDR3 is CASSLTAGLVDTQYF. CDR3 sequence (DNA): TGTGCCAGCAGCTTAACGGCAGGGTTGGTAGATACGCAGTATTTT. Full variable domain (outside the CDR3, taken from reference TRBV7-9 and TRBJ2-3): DTGVSQNPRHKITKRGQNVTFRCDPISEHNRLYWYRQTLGQGPEFLTYFQNEAQLEKSRLLSDRFSAERPKGSFSTLEIQRTEQGDSAMYLCASSLTAGLVDTQYFGPGTRLTVL.

This chain joins TRBV30 and TRBJ1-2; D not certain. Germline V gene lookup returns CDR1 GTSNPN and CDR2 SVGIG (reference sequence). The CDR3 consists of 15 residues. The V gene lost 5 bases and the J gene lost 0 bases, with 16 bases spanning the gap. CDR3 DNA: TGTGCCTGGGAAACAAGACATCCAACTAACTATGGCTACACCTTC. Its protein product is CAWETRHPTNYGYTF.